A selection of T cell receptor beta chains follows, all from one sample in a study of spatial heterogeneity in lung cancer. TCRdb itself ran the 5' RACE reads through MiXCR, one entry per CDR3 protein. The sample contains about 30,000 distinct CDR3 sequences, 5% to 6.5% of which appear only once. Sequences were derived from PBMCs, sampled at follow-up. These receptors all stem from a male donor with early-stage non-small cell lung cancer. Each CDR3 is given with its conserved first and last residue. The D gene is left open where the match is weak. Clone size is shown for a subset of rows, as once, few, many or a class of expanded clone.

size	length	V	J	D	DNA	CDR3
many	15	TRBV6-5	TRBJ2-7	TRBD2	TGTGCCAGCAGTCTGATCGGGGGGGCGTTAAACGAGCAGTACTTC	CASSLIGGALNEQYF
many	19	TRBV20-1	TRBJ2-1	TRBD2	TGCAGTGCTAGACCCCTACTAGCGGGAGTTCTCCCAAACTACAATGAGCAGTTCTTC	CSARPLLAGVLPNYNEQFF
many	14	TRBV3-1	TRBJ1-1	.	TGTGCCAGCAGCCAAAACAACCCGGGGACTGAAGCTTTCTTT	CASSQNNPGTEAFF
many	15	TRBV4-3	TRBJ1-2	.	TGCGCCAGCAGCCGGAGCCCAGGGGATAGCTATGGCTACACCTTC	CASSRSPGDSYGYTF
.	12	TRBV2	TRBJ1-2	TRBD1	TGTGCCAGCAGTGGACAGGGCTATGGCTACACCTTC	CASSGQGYGYTF
many	14	TRBV4-2	TRBJ1-4	.	TGTGCCAGCAGCCAAGATTCTACTAATGAAAAACTGTTTTTT	CASSQDSTNEKLFF
many	11	TRBV20-1	TRBJ2-1	.	TGCAGTGCTGCCTTTTACAATGAGCAGTTCTTC	CSAAFYNEQFF
many	12	TRBV7-3	TRBJ2-1	.	TGTGCCAGCTCCCTGGGGGAAGGTGAGCAGTTCTTC	CASSLGEGEQFF
many	14	TRBV7-3	TRBJ2-2	.	TGTGCCAGCAGCCCACCTAGACTAGCCGGGGAGCTGTTTTTT	CASSPPRLAGELFF
many	16	TRBV3-1	TRBJ2-1	TRBD2	TGTGCCAGCAGCCAAGAGGAGCGGGGCTATACTTCTGAGCAGTTCTTC	CASSQEERGYTSEQFF
few	14	TRBV30	TRBJ2-3	TRBD2	TGTGCCTGGGTCTCTAGCGGGGGCACAGATACGCAGTATTTT	CAWVSSGGTDTQYF
many	14	TRBV7-9	TRBJ2-5	.	TGTGCCAGCAGACAGACAACCCCTGGAGAGACCCAGTACTTC	CASRQTTPGETQYF
once	15	TRBV3-1	TRBJ2-6	.	TGTGCCAGCAGCCAAGTTTCGTATGGGGCCAACGTCCTGACTTTC	CASSQVSYGANVLTF
many	17	TRBV7-6	TRBJ2-6	TRBD1	TGTGCCAGCAGCGTCCGGGACAGGGGCTCTGGGGCCAACGTCCTGACTTTC	CASSVRDRGSGANVLTF
many	15	TRBV7-9	TRBJ1-4	.	TGTGCCAGCAGCTTAGCCGGGGCCGGCGGTGAAAAACTGTTTTTT	CASSLAGAGGEKLFF
.	13	TRBV2	TRBJ1-3	.	TGTGCCACCCCCGGGGGACCGGGAAACACCATATATTTT	CATPGGPGNTIYF
many	13	TRBV13	TRBJ1-1	.	TGTGCCAGCAGCTTCGCCGGTTACACTGAAGCTTTCTTT	CASSFAGYTEAFF
.	14	TRBV5-1	TRBJ1-4	.	TGCGCCAGCAGCTCGGGGGCTGTTAACGAAAAACTGTTTTTT	CASSSGAVNEKLFF
many	16	TRBV5-6	TRBJ2-4	.	TGTGCCAGCAGGGAGGGGAGCGCACTAGCCAAAAACATTCAGTACTTC	CASREGSALAKNIQYF
many	14	TRBV28	TRBJ2-1	.	TGTGCCAGCATGACCCTAGCCTCCTACAATGAGCAGTTCTTC	CASMTLASYNEQFF
many	15	TRBV7-9	TRBJ1-5	TRBD1	TGTGCCAGCAGCTCGAGGACAGGTCGGGATCAGCCCCAGCATTTT	CASSSRTGRDQPQHF
.	12	TRBV12-3/TRBV12-4	TRBJ2-5	.	TGTGCCAGCAGCCCGCCTGGGGAGACCCAGTACTTC	CASSPPGETQYF
many	16	TRBV18	TRBJ1-1	.	TGTGCCAGCTCACCGCGAGCTCTACAGGGAAACACTGAAGCTTTCTTT	CASSPRALQGNTEAFF
many	15	TRBV7-9	TRBJ1-4	.	TGTGCCAGCAGCTTAGGCGCAGGGCCTAATGAAAAACTGTTTTTT	CASSLGAGPNEKLFF
.	15	TRBV14	TRBJ1-1	.	TGTGCCAGCAGCCAACTGAGGGGGTGGAACACTGAAGCTTTCTTT	CASSQLRGWNTEAFF
.	16	TRBV11-2	TRBJ2-1	.	TGTGCCAGCAGCTTAGGCCCGGGCTTCTCCTACAATGAGCAGTTCTTC	CASSLGPGFSYNEQFF
many	14	TRBV5-1	TRBJ2-1	.	TGCGCCAGCAGCTTGGCGGGAGTCTACAATGAGCAGTTCTTC	CASSLAGVYNEQFF
few	15	TRBV25-1	TRBJ2-6	.	TGTGCCAGCAGTGAGGTAGGGGTCGGGGCCAACGTCCTGACTTTC	CASSEVGVGANVLTF
.	12	TRBV20-1	TRBJ2-7	.	TGCAGTGCTACCGACGGGTCCTACGAGCAGTACTTC	CSATDGSYEQYF
medium-sized	14	TRBV20-1	TRBJ2-1	.	TGCAGTGCTGCGCGGGGACAAGTCCAAAATGAGCAGTTCTTC	CSAARGQVQNEQFF
many	12	TRBV25-1	TRBJ2-3	.	TGTGCCAGCAGTTGGGCCGCAGATACGCAGTATTTT	CASSWAADTQYF
.	13	TRBV7-9	TRBJ2-1	.	TGTGCCAGCAGCTTATCCGCAAACAATGAGCAGTTCTTC	CASSLSANNEQFF
.	12	TRBV12-3/TRBV12-4	TRBJ2-1	.	TGTGCCAGCAGTGGGCAATTCAATGAGCAGTTCTTC	CASSGQFNEQFF
many	12	TRBV5-1	TRBJ2-3	.	TGCGCCAGCAGCTTGGAGACAGATACGCAGTATTTT	CASSLETDTQYF
.	14	TRBV6-8	TRBJ1-2	.	TGTGCCAGCAGTTACGGTCTGTCCCTTTATGGCTACACCTTC	CASSYGLSLYGYTF
many	12	TRBV7-2	TRBJ2-2	.	TGTGCCAGCAGCACTAACACCGGGGAGCTGTTTTTT	CASSTNTGELFF
many	12	TRBV29-1	TRBJ1-2	.	TGCAGCGTTGTAGAACCAAACTATGGCTACACCTTC	CSVVEPNYGYTF
many	16	TRBV4-2	TRBJ2-5	.	TGTGCCAGCAGCCAAGGCGGCGGATCCTTAGCGGAGGAGCAGTACTTC	CASSQGGGSLAEEQYF
many	12	TRBV9	TRBJ1-6	.	TGTGCCAGCAGCGTATCGGGGTCACCCCTCCACTTT	CASSVSGSPLHF
many	12	TRBV6-6	TRBJ1-2	TRBD1	TGTGCCAGCGGACAGGAGGACTATGGCTACACCTTC	CASGQEDYGYTF
many	16	TRBV7-2	TRBJ2-1	.	TGTGCCAGCAGCTCCCGACAGGACGGGCCGGGACGTGAGCAGTTCTTC	CASSSRQDGPGREQFF
few	17	TRBV19	TRBJ1-5	TRBD1	TGTGCCAGTAGCCGCATTCCGGGACAGGGGGTTCATCAGCCCCAGCATTTT	CASSRIPGQGVHQPQHF